What follows describes a single T cell receptor (beta chain). Its antigen remains unidentified. The method was immunoSEQ multiplex PCR; TCRdb's version includes in-frame clones alone and lacks a portion of them. Here the sample spans 110,000 to 150,000 clones, less than 95% being singletons. The entry originates in a study of T cell responses to AZD1222 COVID-19 vaccine. Study-wide findings and caveats: Repertoires were collected only later (after the peak T cell response had occurred). The sample set comprised mostly white British donors with more females, and clonal diversity was possibly underestimated.

This CDR3 has 12 amino acids. Trimming removed 5 bases at V and 0 bases at J, with 7 bases between. Germline lookup yields CDR1 GTSNPN and CDR2 SVGIG (reference sequence). The sequencing here drew on peripheral blood, taken on day 0 of AZD1222 vaccination. This sequence originates from an adult in good health. The J gene is TRBJ1-1, the V gene TRBV30; D is unresolved. CDR3 region: CAWGDLNTEAFF. The CDR3 DNA reads as TGTGCCTGGGGGGATCTGAACACTGAAGCTTTCTTT.